These 9 T cell receptor beta chains originate from one sample sequenced in a study of CXCR3-negative and CXCR3-positive naive CD8 T cells. Researchers prepared the TRB cDNA libraries using 5' RACE with UMI labels. For each CDR3 protein, TCRdb gives one entry from its re-call of the 5' RACE reads, without DNA. Its clone listing holds roughly 110,000 distinct CDR3 sequences. The antigens for these receptors are not known. Study-level results: Against CXCR3-negative naive cells, CXCR3-positive naive cells showed more hydrophobic TRB CDR3s.

Specimen: naive CXCR3+ CD8+ T cells from blood. Noted subset: CD45RO-CCR7+CD27+CD95- naive CD8+ T cells expressing CXCR3 (TNR3+). The receptors were gathered from a human donor in good health. Some clones in this sample may be carry-over from other donors' samples.

The chain combines TRBV29-1 with TRBJ2-2; TCRdb reports TRBD2, a call that lacks DNA to check it against. Germline V gives CDR1 SQVTM, CDR2 ANQGSEA. The CDR3 consists of 17 residues. The CDR3 loop reads CSVEGAGGPLGTGELFF.

The chain employs TRBV28 and TRBJ2-1; TCRdb outputs TRBD2, but without DNA this stays unchecked. Germline V gives CDR1 MDHEN, CDR2 SYDVKM. The CDR3 is 16 amino acids. CDR3 residues: CASSLIAGGSYNEQFF.

The chain couples TRBV19 to TRBJ2-7; TCRdb's D call of TRBD1 is untestable without DNA. CDR3 length equals 14 residues. Germline loops: CDR1 LNHDA, CDR2 SQIVND (reference sequence). The CDR3 protein is CASSILQGADEQYF.

V is TRBV2 and J is TRBJ2-1; TCRdb returns TRBD2, unconfirmable since there is no DNA. CDR1 and CDR2 (germline): SNHLY, FYNNEI. CDR3 length: 18 residues. The CDR3 reads CASLKRTSGMSSYNEQFF. Drawing the rest from reference TRBV2 and TRBJ2-1, the complete variable domain is EPEVTQTPSHQVTQMGQEVILRCVPISNHLYFYWYRQILGQKVEFLVSFYNNEISEKSEIFDDQFSVERPDGSNFTLKIRSTKLEDSAMYFCASLKRTSGMSSYNEQFFGPGTRLTVL.

This chain connects TRBV9 to TRBJ2-7; TCRdb lists TRBD2, though no DNA is available to test this call. Germline CDR1 and CDR2: SGDLS and YYNGEE. The length of the CDR3 is 14 residues. The CDR3: CASSVGDSNYEQYF.

This sequence joins TRBV5-6 and TRBJ2-4; the TCRdb call, TRBD1, lacks DNA for checking. The CDR3 has 15 residues. Germline V lookup: CDR1 SGHDT, CDR2 YYEEEE. CDR3 loop: CASSLEGWDGNIQYF.

The rearrangement links TRBV11-1 to TRBJ2-1; TCRdb's D gene call, TRBD1, goes unchecked for lack of DNA. CDR3 length: 17 amino acids. Germline-derived CDR1 and CDR2 are SGHAT and FQDESV (reference sequence). The CDR3 spells CASSSLDGGRSYNEQFF.

The J gene is TRBJ1-2, the V gene TRBV7-2. The germline V gene encodes CDR1 SGHTA and CDR2 FQGNSA. This CDR3 has 15 amino acids. CDR3 protein: CASSLTLREVYGYTF.

The V gene is TRBV7-6, the J gene TRBJ2-7; absent DNA, TCRdb's TRBD2 call cannot be checked. Germline CDR1 reads SGHVS; CDR2 reads FNYEAQ. The CDR3 has 15 amino acids. CDR3 in amino acids: CASSLDGSGRDEQYF.